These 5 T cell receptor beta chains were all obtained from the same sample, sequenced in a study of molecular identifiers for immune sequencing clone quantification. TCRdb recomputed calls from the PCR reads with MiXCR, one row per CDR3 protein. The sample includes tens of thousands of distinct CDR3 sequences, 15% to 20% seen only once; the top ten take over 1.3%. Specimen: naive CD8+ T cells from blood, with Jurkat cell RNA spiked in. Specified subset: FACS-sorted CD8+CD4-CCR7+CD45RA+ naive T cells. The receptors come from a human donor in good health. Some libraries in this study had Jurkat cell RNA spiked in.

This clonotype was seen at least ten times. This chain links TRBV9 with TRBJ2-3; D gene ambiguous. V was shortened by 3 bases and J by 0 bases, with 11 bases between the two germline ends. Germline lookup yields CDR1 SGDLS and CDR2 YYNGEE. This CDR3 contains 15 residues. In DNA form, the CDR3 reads TGTGCCAGCAGCGCTTTCTACACTAGCACAGATACGCAGTATTTT. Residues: CASSAFYTSTDTQYF.

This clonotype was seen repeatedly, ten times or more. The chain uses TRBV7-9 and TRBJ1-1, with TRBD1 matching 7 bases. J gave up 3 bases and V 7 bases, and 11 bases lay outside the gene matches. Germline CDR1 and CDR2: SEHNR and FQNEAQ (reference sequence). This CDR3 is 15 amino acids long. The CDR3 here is CASTQQGLSDTEAFF. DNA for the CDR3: TGTGCCAGCACGCAACAGGGGCTGTCGGACACTGAAGCTTTCTTT.

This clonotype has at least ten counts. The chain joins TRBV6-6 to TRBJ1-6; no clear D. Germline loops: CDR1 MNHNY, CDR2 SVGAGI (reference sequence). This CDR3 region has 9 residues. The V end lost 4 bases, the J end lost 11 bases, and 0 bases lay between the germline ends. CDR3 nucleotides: TGTGCCAGCAGTTCACCCCTCCACTTT. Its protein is CASSSPLHF.

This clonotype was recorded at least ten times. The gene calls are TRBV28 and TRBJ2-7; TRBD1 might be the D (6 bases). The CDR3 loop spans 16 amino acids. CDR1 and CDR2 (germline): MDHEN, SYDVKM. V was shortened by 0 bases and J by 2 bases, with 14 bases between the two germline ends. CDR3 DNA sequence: TGTGCCAGCAGTTTATGGGACAGATTCCTCGCCTACGAGCAGTACTTC. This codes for CASSLWDRFLAYEQYF. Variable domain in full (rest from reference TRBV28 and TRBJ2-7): DVKVTQSSRYLVKRTGEKVFLECVQDMDHENMFWYRQDPGLGLRLIYFSYDVKMKEKGDIPEGYSVSREKKERFSLILESASTNQTSMYLCASSLWDRFLAYEQYFGPGTRLTVT.

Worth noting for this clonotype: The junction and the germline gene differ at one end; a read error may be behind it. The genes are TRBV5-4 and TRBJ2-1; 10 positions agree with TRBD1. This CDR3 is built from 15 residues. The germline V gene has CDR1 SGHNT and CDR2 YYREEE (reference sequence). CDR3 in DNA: TGTGCCAGCAGCCCCGGGACAGGGGAATACATTGAGGAGCTTTTC. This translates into CASSPGTGEYIEELF.